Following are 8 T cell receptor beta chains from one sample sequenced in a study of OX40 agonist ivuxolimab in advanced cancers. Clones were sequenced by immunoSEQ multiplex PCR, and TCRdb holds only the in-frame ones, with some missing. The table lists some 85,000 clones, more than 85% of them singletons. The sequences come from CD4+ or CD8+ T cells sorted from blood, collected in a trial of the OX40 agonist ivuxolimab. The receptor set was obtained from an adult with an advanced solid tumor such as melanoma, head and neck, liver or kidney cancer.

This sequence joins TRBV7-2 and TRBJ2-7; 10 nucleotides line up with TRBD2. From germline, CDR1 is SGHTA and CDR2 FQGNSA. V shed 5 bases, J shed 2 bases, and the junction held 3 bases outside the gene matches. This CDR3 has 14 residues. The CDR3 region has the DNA TGTGCCAGCAGCCCGCTAGCGGGGGCCTACGAGCAGTACTTC. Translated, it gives CASSPLAGAYEQYF. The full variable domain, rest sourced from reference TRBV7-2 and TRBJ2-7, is GAGVSQSPSNKVTEKGKDVELRCDPISGHTALYWYRQSLGQGLEFLIYFQGNSAPDKSGLPSDRFSAERTGGSVSTLTIQRTQQEDSAVYLCASSPLAGAYEQYFGPGTRLTVT.

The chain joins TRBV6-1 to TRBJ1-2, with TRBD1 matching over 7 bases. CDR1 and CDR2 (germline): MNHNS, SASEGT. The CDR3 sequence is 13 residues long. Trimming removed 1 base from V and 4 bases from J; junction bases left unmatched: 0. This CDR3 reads CASSEGQGYGYTF. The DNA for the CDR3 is TGTGCCAGCAGTGAAGGACAGGGCTATGGCTACACCTTC.

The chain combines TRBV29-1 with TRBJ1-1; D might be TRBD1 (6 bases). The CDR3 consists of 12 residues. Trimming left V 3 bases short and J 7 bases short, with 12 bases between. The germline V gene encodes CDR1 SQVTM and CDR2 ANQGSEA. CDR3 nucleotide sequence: TGCAGCGTTGAGACAGGTTCCGGTGAAGCTTTCTTT. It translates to CSVETGSGEAFF.

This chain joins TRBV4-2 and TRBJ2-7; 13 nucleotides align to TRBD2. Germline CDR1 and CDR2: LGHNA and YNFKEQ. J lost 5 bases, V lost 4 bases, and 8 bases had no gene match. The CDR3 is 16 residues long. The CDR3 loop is CASSPRTSGSYNEQYF. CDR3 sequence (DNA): TGTGCCAGCAGCCCCCGGACTAGCGGGAGTTACAACGAGCAGTACTTC.

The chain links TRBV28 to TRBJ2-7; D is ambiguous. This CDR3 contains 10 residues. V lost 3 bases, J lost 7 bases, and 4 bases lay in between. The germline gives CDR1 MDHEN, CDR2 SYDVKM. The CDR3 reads CASSLGEQYF. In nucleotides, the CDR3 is TGTGCCAGCAGTTTGGGTGAGCAGTACTTC.

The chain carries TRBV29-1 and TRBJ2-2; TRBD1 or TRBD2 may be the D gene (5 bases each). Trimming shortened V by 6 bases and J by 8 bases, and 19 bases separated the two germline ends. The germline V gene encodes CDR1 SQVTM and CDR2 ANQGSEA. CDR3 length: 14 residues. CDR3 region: CSVATGTALGELFF. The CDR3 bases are TGCAGCGTCGCTACCGGGACGGCGTTAGGGGAGCTGTTTTTT.

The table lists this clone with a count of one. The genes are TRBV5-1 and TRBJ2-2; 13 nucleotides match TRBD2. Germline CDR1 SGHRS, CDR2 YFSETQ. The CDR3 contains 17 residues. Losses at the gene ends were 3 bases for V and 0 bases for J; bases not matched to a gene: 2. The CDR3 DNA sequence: TGCGCCAGCAGCTCGGGACTAGCGGGATCGAACACCGGGGAGCTGTTTTTT. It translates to CASSSGLAGSNTGELFF.

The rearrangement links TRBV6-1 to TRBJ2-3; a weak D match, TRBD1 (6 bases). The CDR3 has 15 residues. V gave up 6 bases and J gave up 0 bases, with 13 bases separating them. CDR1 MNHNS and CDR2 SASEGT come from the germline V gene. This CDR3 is CASSAQGSSTDTQYF. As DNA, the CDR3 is TGTGCCAGCAGCGCGCAGGGGTCGAGCACAGATACGCAGTATTTT.